These 26 T cell receptor beta chains were all obtained from the same sample, sequenced in a study of OX40 agonist ivuxolimab in advanced cancers. Repertoires were generated with immunoSEQ multiplex PCR, while TCRdb's copy carries only in-frame clones and drops some. The profile shows approximately 97,000 clones, roughly nine tenths of them singletons. The source was CD4+ or CD8+ T cells sorted from blood, collected in a trial of the OX40 agonist ivuxolimab. These receptors originate from an adult with an advanced solid tumor such as melanoma, head and neck, liver or kidney cancer.

The CDR3: CASSLWGTGPYGYTF. Written as DNA, the CDR3 is TGTGCCAGCAGCTTGTGGGGGACAGGGCCCTATGGCTACACCTTC. V is TRBV5-6 and J is TRBJ1-2; 9 bases line up with TRBD1. The CDR3 sequence is 15 residues long. V lost 1 base to trimming and J lost 4 bases; unmatched junction nucleotides: 5. Germline lookup yields CDR1 SGHDT and CDR2 YYEEEE.

CDR3 sequence: CASSDGGQGAGGYTF. The CDR3 coding sequence is TGTGCCAGCAGTGACGGGGGACAGGGGGCGGGAGGCTACACCTTC. V gene TRBV6-1 combines with J gene TRBJ1-2; 12 bases line up with TRBD1. Trimming took 3 bases from V and 8 from J; bases not matched to a gene: 7. Germline lookup yields CDR1 MNHNS and CDR2 SASEGT. The CDR3 runs to 15 residues.

This clone appeared a single time. Here the CDR3 reads CASGWTGGAAQYF. CDR3 DNA sequence: TGTGCCAGCGGCTGGACGGGAGGGGCGGCGCAGTATTTT. The rearrangement uses TRBV7-9 and TRBJ2-3, with 8 bases aligning to TRBD2. The ends lost 8 bases at V and 10 bases at J; junction bases unmatched: 11. This CDR3 is built from 13 residues. Germline CDR1 SEHNR, CDR2 FQNEAQ (reference sequence).

The genes are TRBV15 and TRBJ2-7; D may be TRBD1 (6 bases). The CDR3 runs 15 residues. Trimming left V 1 base short and J 2 bases short, with 12 bases between. The germline V gene has CDR1 LNHNV and CDR2 YYDKDF (reference sequence). The CDR3 is CATSRVRTVTYEQYF. For the CDR3, the DNA is TGTGCCACCAGCAGAGTCCGGACAGTTACCTACGAGCAGTACTTC.

Turning to this clone: One junction end does not reproduce the germline sequence, and a read error may be involved. This chain joins TRBV7-7 and TRBJ2-5; D is tentatively TRBD1 or TRBD2 (5 bases each). The DNA end is more similar to TRBJ2-7, so the J call may be wrong. This CDR3 contains 13 residues. The germline V gene has CDR1 SSHAT and CDR2 FNYEAQ (reference sequence). The CDR3 spells CASSSQLGDEQYF. The CDR3 DNA sequence: TGTGCTAGCAGCTCCCAACTAGGGGACGAGCAGTACTTC.

This clone was seen a few times. This sequence joins TRBV27 and TRBJ1-5; 7 bases agree with TRBD1. J was trimmed by 4 bases and V by 7 bases; bases with no gene match: 10. The germline V gene has CDR1 MNHEY and CDR2 SMNVEV (reference sequence). The CDR3 contains 15 residues. CDR3 loop: CASTSQGDGNQPQHF. The CDR3 nucleotides are TGTGCCAGCACTTCTCAGGGGGACGGAAATCAGCCCCAGCATTTT.

This chain connects TRBV6-5 to TRBJ1-2; no clear D. This CDR3 is built from 15 residues. The germline V gene has CDR1 MNHEY and CDR2 SVGAGI. Trimming removed 2 bases from V and 5 bases from J, with 15 bases in between. The CDR3 loop reads CASSYTPTHEYGYTF. In DNA, the CDR3 is TGTGCCAGCAGTTACACCCCAACCCACGAGTATGGCTACACCTTC.

This clone was observed once. The chain carries TRBV6-6 and TRBJ1-5; D is unresolved. Per the germline V gene, CDR1 is MNHNY and CDR2 is SVGAGI (reference sequence). The V gene lost 0 bases and the J gene lost 6 bases, with 12 bases spanning the gap. There are 15 residues in the CDR3. Here the CDR3 reads CASSYSMAGSQPQHF. The CDR3 DNA reads as TGTGCCAGCAGTTACTCGATGGCTGGAAGTCAGCCCCAGCATTTT.

The genes are TRBV11-2 and TRBJ1-5; D might be TRBD1 (6 bases). Germline CDR1 SGHAT, CDR2 FQNNGV. The CDR3 totals 14 residues. V lost 4 bases, J lost 3 bases, and 10 bases lay in between. In DNA, the CDR3 is TGTGCCAGCAGCTATGGACAGTTCAATCAGCCCCAGCATTTT. Translated, it gives CASSYGQFNQPQHF.

This sequence joins TRBV11-2 and TRBJ2-1; 10 nucleotides line up with TRBD2. The germline V gene has CDR1 SGHAT and CDR2 FQNNGV. Germline trimming cut 3 bases from V and 4 bases from J; bases unmatched to any gene: 3. The CDR3 contains 15 residues. The CDR3 reads CASSFGAGGYNEQFF. CDR3 nucleotides: TGTGCCAGCAGCTTCGGAGCGGGGGGGTACAATGAGCAGTTCTTC.

The genes are TRBV7-9 and TRBJ2-7; no clear D. This CDR3 is 12 amino acids long. The germline V gene encodes CDR1 SEHNR and CDR2 FQNEAQ (reference sequence). V lost 3 bases and J lost 6, with 9 bases in between. The CDR3 here is CASSFGLGEQYF. The CDR3 DNA is TGTGCCAGCAGCTTCGGCCTGGGCGAGCAGTACTTC.

The genes are TRBV18 and TRBJ2-2; possible D gene TRBD2, 7 bases. CDR1 is KGHSH and CDR2 is LQKENI in the germline V gene. V lost 3 bases, J lost 3 bases, and 20 bases lay in between. This CDR3 is built from 18 residues. The CDR3 DNA sequence: TGTGCCAGCTCACCGAGACGGGGGGCAAGGGGTGACACCGGGGAGCTGTTTTTT. Amino acids: CASSPRRGARGDTGELFF.

V gene TRBV18 combines with J gene TRBJ1-2, with no clear D. The V gene lost 5 bases and the J gene lost 4 bases, with 5 bases spanning the gap. Germline V CDR1 and CDR2: KGHSH, LQKENI. There are 11 residues in the CDR3. CDR3 sequence (DNA): TGTGCCAGCTCAGATAGCTATGGCTACACCTTC. Protein product: CASSDSYGYTF. Complete variable domain (other parts from reference TRBV18 and TRBJ1-2): NAGVMQNPRHLVRRRGQEARLRCSPMKGHSHVYWYRQLPEEGLKFMVYLQKENIIDESGMPKERFSAEFPKEGPSILRIQQVVRGDSAAYFCASSDSYGYTFGSGTRLTVV.

The chain combines TRBV9 with TRBJ1-2; no firm D call. Germline CDR1 SGDLS, CDR2 YYNGEE. V was pared by 4 bases and J by 6 bases, with 22 bases between. There are 16 residues in the CDR3. CDR3 nucleotides: TGTGCCAGCAGCCTCTCAGCGTTCAGCCTTTCGAATGGCTACACCTTC. As protein: CASSLSAFSLSNGYTF.

V usage is TRBV18 and J usage is TRBJ2-4; the match to TRBD1 covers 7 bases. The length of the CDR3 is 15 residues. CDR1 is KGHSH, CDR2 LQKENI, per germline. Germline trimming cut 4 bases from V and 5 bases from J; bases unmatched to any gene: 8. CDR3 DNA sequence: TGTGCCAGCTCACAAAATACCGGGACAGAAAACATTCAGTACTTC. Residues: CASSQNTGTENIQYF.

In its sample, this clone was seen a few times. The rearrangement joins TRBV2 to TRBJ2-7; the match to TRBD1 covers 12 bases. Germline V lookup: CDR1 SNHLY, CDR2 FYNNEI. The CDR3 spans 18 residues. The junction had 6 bases not matched to a gene; V was cut back by 0 bases and J by 0 bases. In DNA, the CDR3 is TGTGCCAGCAGTGAAGCGCTTCGGGGACAGGGGGCCTCCTACGAGCAGTACTTC. It encodes CASSEALRGQGASYEQYF. The variable domain in full, with the rest retrieved from reference TRBV2 and TRBJ2-7, is EPEVTQTPSHQVTQMGQEVILRCVPISNHLYFYWYRQILGQKVEFLVSFYNNEISEKSEIFDDQFSVERPDGSNFTLKIRSTKLEDSAMYFCASSEALRGQGASYEQYFGPGTRLTVT.

The rearrangement joins TRBV4-1 to TRBJ2-7; 13 nucleotides align to TRBD2. Germline CDR1 reads MGHRA; CDR2 reads YSYEKL. The junction had 9 bases not matched to a gene; V was cut back by 6 bases and J by 7 bases. This CDR3 region has 15 residues. In DNA, the CDR3 is TGCGCCAGCAGTCTTACCGGGACTAGCGGGAAGGAGCAGTACTTC. Translating gives CASSLTGTSGKEQYF.

This CDR3 reads CSVETADTQYF. The CDR3 DNA is TGCAGCGTTGAGACAGCAGATACGCAGTATTTT. The chain employs TRBV29-1 and TRBJ2-3; TRBD1 might be the D (5 bases). The V gene's germline CDR1 is SQVTM and CDR2 ANQGSEA. Trimming took off 3 bases at V and 4 bases at J, with 5 bases between the two ends. The CDR3 has 11 amino acids.

This chain joins TRBV30 and TRBJ1-5, with 10 bases aligning to TRBD1. Trimming cost V 2 bases and J 7 bases; bases outside gene matches: 8. From germline, CDR1 is GTSNPN and CDR2 SVGIG (reference sequence). The CDR3 is 15 residues long. The CDR3 loop reads CAWSKLDRGNQPQHF. CDR3 DNA: TGTGCCTGGAGTAAATTGGACAGGGGGAACCAGCCCCAGCATTTT.

The rearrangement uses TRBV7-3 and TRBJ2-5, with a tentative D call TRBD1 (6 bases). V lost 7 bases to trimming and J lost 5 bases, with 14 bases between them. The CDR3 contains 13 residues. Germline V gene sequence: CDR1 SGHTA, CDR2 FQGTGA. CDR3 bases: TGTGCCAGCACCATGGGTCAGGGGGAGACCCAGTACTTC. Residues: CASTMGQGETQYF.

The chain has TRBV11-1 and TRBJ2-1; D is ambiguous. The CDR3 consists of 13 residues. CDR1 is SGHAT and CDR2 is FQDESV in the germline V gene (reference sequence). The V gene lost 0 bases and the J gene lost 6 bases, with 6 bases spanning the gap. The CDR3 here is CASSLARLNEQFF. CDR3 DNA sequence: TGTGCCAGCAGCTTAGCACGACTCAATGAGCAGTTCTTC.

The chain employs TRBV7-2 and TRBJ2-5, with TRBD2 identical over 11 bases. Unmatched junction bases numbered 4, after V lost 4 bases and J lost 3 bases. The CDR3 spans 15 residues. Germline V gives CDR1 SGHTA, CDR2 FQGNSA. The CDR3, as DNA: TGTGCCAGCAGCTCTAGCGGGAGGAGGGAAGAGACCCAGTACTTC. Translated, it gives CASSSSGRREETQYF.

The rearrangement joins TRBV27 to TRBJ1-3, with 7 nucleotides matching TRBD1. This CDR3 spans 14 amino acids. V trimming: 6 bases; J trimming: 3 bases; junction bases outside the gene matches: 5. CDR1 and CDR2 from the germline V gene are MNHEY and SMNVEV (reference sequence). CDR3 DNA sequence: TGTGCCAGCAGGAGGGGGCTAGGTGGAAACACCATATATTTT. This gives the protein CASRRGLGGNTIYF.

On this clone: At the DNA level, this CDR3 is encoded by other sequences in the same sample as well. The chain recombines TRBV4-2 with TRBJ2-1; maybe TRBD2 (5 bases). The length of the CDR3 is 18 residues. Germline CDR1 and CDR2: LGHNA and YNFKEQ. With 4 bases removed from V and 7 bases from J, the gap between germline ends came to 26 bases. CDR3 in amino acids: CASSLTPRGIRPGNEQFF. The CDR3 DNA is TGTGCCAGCAGCCTCACCCCCCGGGGTATTCGCCCAGGTAATGAGCAGTTCTTC.

The J gene is TRBJ1-6, the V gene TRBV6-5; 7 bases are a match to TRBD1. J was trimmed by 6 bases and V by 8 bases; bases with no gene match: 4. From germline, CDR1 is MNHEY and CDR2 SVGAGI. The length of the CDR3 is 13 residues. In DNA form, the CDR3 reads TGTGCCAGCTGGAGGGACAGTAATTCACCCCTCCACTTT. Translated, it gives CASWRDSNSPLHF.

The gene calls are TRBV7-3 and TRBJ1-1, with TRBD1 matching 10 bases. After removal of 3 bases from V and 7 bases from J, the junction contained 8 bases not matched to a gene. The V gene's germline CDR1 is SGHTA and CDR2 FQGTGA. The CDR3 loop spans 15 amino acids. The CDR3 DNA sequence: TGTGCCAGCAGCTTCGCGACAGGGGGCGAATATGAAGCTTTCTTT. Translated, it gives CASSFATGGEYEAFF.